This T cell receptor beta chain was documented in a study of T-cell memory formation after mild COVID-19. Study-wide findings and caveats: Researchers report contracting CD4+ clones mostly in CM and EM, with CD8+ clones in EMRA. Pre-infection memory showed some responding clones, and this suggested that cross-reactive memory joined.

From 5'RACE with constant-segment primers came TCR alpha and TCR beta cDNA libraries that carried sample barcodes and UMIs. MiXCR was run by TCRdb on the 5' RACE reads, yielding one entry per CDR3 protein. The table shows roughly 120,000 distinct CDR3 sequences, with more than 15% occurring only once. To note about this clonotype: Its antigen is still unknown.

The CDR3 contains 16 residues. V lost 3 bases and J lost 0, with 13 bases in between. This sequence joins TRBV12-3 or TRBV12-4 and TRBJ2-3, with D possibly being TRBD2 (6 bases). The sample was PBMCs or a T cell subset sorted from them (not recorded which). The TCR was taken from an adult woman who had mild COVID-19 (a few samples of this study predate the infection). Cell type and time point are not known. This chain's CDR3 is CASSFWASASTDTQYF. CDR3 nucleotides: TGTGCCAGCAGTTTTTGGGCTAGCGCTAGCACAGATACGCAGTATTTT.